These T cell receptor beta chains were read from a single sample in a study of CD8 T cells in Susac syndrome. TCRdb processed the immunoSEQ multiplex PCR reads anew with MiXCR; each CDR3 protein has one entry. The sample has more than 100,000 distinct CDR3 sequences; around 94% are singletons. The sample comprised CD8+ T cells from PBMCs. These receptors were collected from a human donor with Susac syndrome. The CDR3 runs from the conserved cysteine through the conserved F or W. The D gene is left open where the match is weak. Only part of the rows carry a size: once, few, many, or a class if the clone is expanded.

j_call: TRBJ1-2; v_call: TRBV4-3; d_call: TRBD1; clone_size: -; cdr3_nt: TGCGCCAGCAGCCACGACCGACAGGGATACTATGGCTACACCTTC; cdr3_aa: CASSHDRQGYYGYTF
j_call: TRBJ1-1; v_call: TRBV12-3/TRBV12-4; d_call: TRBD1; clone_size: -; cdr3_nt: TGTGCCAGCAGTTTGATACAGGGGGATGGTGACGCTTTCTTT; cdr3_aa: CASSLIQGDGDAFF
j_call: TRBJ2-1; v_call: TRBV29-1; d_call: TRBD2; clone_size: -; cdr3_nt: TGCAGCGTGCGGGGGGGCCATTACAATGAGCAGTTCTTC; cdr3_aa: CSVRGGHYNEQFF
j_call: TRBJ1-1; v_call: TRBV30; d_call: TRBD1; clone_size: -; cdr3_nt: TGTGCCTGGAGTACTCCAGGACAGGCTGAAGCTTTCTTT; cdr3_aa: CAWSTPGQAEAFF
j_call: TRBJ2-6; v_call: TRBV4-3; d_call: -; clone_size: -; cdr3_nt: TGCGCCAGCAGCCAAGATCCCCAGGTGGCCCTCTCTGGGGCCAACGTCCTGACTTTC; cdr3_aa: CASSQDPQVALSGANVLTF
j_call: TRBJ2-5; v_call: TRBV7-2; d_call: TRBD1; clone_size: -; cdr3_nt: TGTGCCAGCAGCACCGGGACAGGAGGTAGAGAGACCCAGTACTTC; cdr3_aa: CASSTGTGGRETQYF
j_call: TRBJ1-2; v_call: TRBV10-3; d_call: TRBD1; clone_size: -; cdr3_nt: TGTGCCATCAGCCCGGGACAGGGCGGCTACACCTTC; cdr3_aa: CAISPGQGGYTF
j_call: TRBJ2-1; v_call: TRBV23-1; d_call: -; clone_size: -; cdr3_nt: TGCGCCAGCAGCCGCCGGCAGGGCGCATACAATGAGCAGTTCTTC; cdr3_aa: CASSRRQGAYNEQFF
j_call: TRBJ2-1; v_call: TRBV10-3; d_call: TRBD2; clone_size: -; cdr3_nt: TGTGCCATCAGTGAGTCGATGGCTAGCGGGGACCACAATGAGCAGTTCTTC; cdr3_aa: CAISESMASGDHNEQFF
j_call: TRBJ1-1; v_call: TRBV29-1; d_call: TRBD1; clone_size: -; cdr3_nt: TGCAGCGTTGAGCGAGACAGGGGGGTAACTGAAGCTTTCTTT; cdr3_aa: CSVERDRGVTEAFF
j_call: TRBJ1-6; v_call: TRBV7-9; d_call: -; clone_size: -; cdr3_nt: TGTGCCAGCAGCTTAGACCACCTTTTCTCACCCCTCCACTTT; cdr3_aa: CASSLDHLFSPLHF
j_call: TRBJ2-3; v_call: TRBV20-1; d_call: TRBD2; clone_size: -; cdr3_nt: TGCAGTGCCGTCCTCGAGCGGGGGGGCCGTTTGAGCACAGATACGCAGTATTTT; cdr3_aa: CSAVLERGGRLSTDTQYF
j_call: TRBJ2-3; v_call: TRBV6-2/TRBV6-3; d_call: -; clone_size: -; cdr3_nt: TGTGCCAGCAGAGTAGACAGGCCCACAGATACGCAGTATTTT; cdr3_aa: CASRVDRPTDTQYF
j_call: TRBJ2-7; v_call: TRBV20-1; d_call: -; clone_size: -; cdr3_nt: TGCAGTGCTAGAAGACAGGGAGGAAGTAACGAGCAGTACTTC; cdr3_aa: CSARRQGGSNEQYF
j_call: TRBJ2-7; v_call: TRBV6-6; d_call: -; clone_size: -; cdr3_nt: TGTGCCAGCAGTCCAGACTTGGACGGTTCCTACGAGCAGTACTTC; cdr3_aa: CASSPDLDGSYEQYF
j_call: TRBJ2-5; v_call: TRBV6-6; d_call: TRBD2; clone_size: -; cdr3_nt: TGTGCCAGCAGTCGCACCTCTGGACTAGCGGAGACCCAGTACTTC; cdr3_aa: CASSRTSGLAETQYF
j_call: TRBJ1-5; v_call: TRBV12-3/TRBV12-4; d_call: -; clone_size: -; cdr3_nt: TGTGCCAGCAGTTCCCGGGGGGGGGATCAGCCCCAGCATTTT; cdr3_aa: CASSSRGGDQPQHF
j_call: TRBJ2-7; v_call: TRBV12-3/TRBV12-4; d_call: -; clone_size: -; cdr3_nt: TGTGCCAGCGGCCCAGGGTTAGCCTACGAGCAGTACTTC; cdr3_aa: CASGPGLAYEQYF
j_call: TRBJ2-1; v_call: TRBV19; d_call: -; clone_size: -; cdr3_nt: TGTGCCAGTAGTATTAGAGGGGGCAATGAGCAGTTCTTC; cdr3_aa: CASSIRGGNEQFF
j_call: TRBJ1-2; v_call: TRBV7-8; d_call: -; clone_size: -; cdr3_nt: TGTGCCAGCAGCTGGGGGTTAGGGCGGTTAAACTATGGCTACACCTTC; cdr3_aa: CASSWGLGRLNYGYTF
j_call: TRBJ2-1; v_call: TRBV6-1; d_call: TRBD1; clone_size: -; cdr3_nt: TGTGCCAGCAGTACGGACAGGGGCCTCGGCCGAGGTGAGCAGTTCTTC; cdr3_aa: CASSTDRGLGRGEQFF
j_call: TRBJ1-5; v_call: TRBV4-1; d_call: -; clone_size: -; cdr3_nt: TGCGCCAGCAGCCAAGACCCAGGCCTGCCCAATCAGCCCCAGCATTTT; cdr3_aa: CASSQDPGLPNQPQHF
j_call: TRBJ2-5; v_call: TRBV4-1; d_call: -; clone_size: once; cdr3_nt: TGCGCCAGCAGCCAACTAGGGTGGGAGACCCAGTACTTC; cdr3_aa: CASSQLGWETQYF
j_call: TRBJ2-1; v_call: TRBV5-6; d_call: -; clone_size: -; cdr3_nt: TGTGCCAGCAGCTTGAGGCTAGGGTCCTACAATGAGCAGTTCTTC; cdr3_aa: CASSLRLGSYNEQFF
j_call: TRBJ1-1; v_call: TRBV4-1; d_call: -; clone_size: -; cdr3_nt: TGCGCCAGCAGCCAAGAGGCGGGGGGGGCAAACACTGAAGCTTTCTTT; cdr3_aa: CASSQEAGGANTEAFF
j_call: TRBJ2-3; v_call: TRBV30; d_call: -; clone_size: -; cdr3_nt: TGTGCCTGGAGTGTAGGGGACGGACACACAGATACGCAGTATTTT; cdr3_aa: CAWSVGDGHTDTQYF
j_call: TRBJ1-1; v_call: TRBV7-3; d_call: -; clone_size: -; cdr3_nt: TGTGCCAGCAAGAAGATGGGGGGAGGCGACACTGAAGCTTTCTTT; cdr3_aa: CASKKMGGGDTEAFF
j_call: TRBJ2-7; v_call: TRBV5-1; d_call: -; clone_size: -; cdr3_nt: TGCGCCAGCAGCTCCCCGGACGGAGGCGGAGAGGTGCAGTACTTC; cdr3_aa: CASSSPDGGGEVQYF
j_call: TRBJ2-3; v_call: TRBV11-2; d_call: TRBD2; clone_size: -; cdr3_nt: TGTGCCAGCAGCTTAACCCCTAGCGGGGGTACAGATACGCAGTATTTT; cdr3_aa: CASSLTPSGGTDTQYF
j_call: TRBJ2-6; v_call: TRBV7-6; d_call: TRBD1; clone_size: -; cdr3_nt: TGTGCCAGCAGCTTCCGGACAGGGGGCGCCCTCTCTGGGGCCAACGTCCTGACTTTC; cdr3_aa: CASSFRTGGALSGANVLTF
j_call: TRBJ2-3; v_call: TRBV2; d_call: -; clone_size: -; cdr3_nt: TGTGCCAGCATCCGGCCCGAGGGAACCGATACGCAGTATTTT; cdr3_aa: CASIRPEGTDTQYF
j_call: TRBJ2-7; v_call: TRBV6-2/TRBV6-3; d_call: -; clone_size: -; cdr3_nt: TGTGCCAGCAGTTGGGGGGACATATCCCACGAGCAGTACTTC; cdr3_aa: CASSWGDISHEQYF
j_call: TRBJ2-2; v_call: TRBV20-1; d_call: -; clone_size: -; cdr3_nt: TGCAGTGCCCGGAGTCCCGGGGAGCTGTTTTTT; cdr3_aa: CSARSPGELFF